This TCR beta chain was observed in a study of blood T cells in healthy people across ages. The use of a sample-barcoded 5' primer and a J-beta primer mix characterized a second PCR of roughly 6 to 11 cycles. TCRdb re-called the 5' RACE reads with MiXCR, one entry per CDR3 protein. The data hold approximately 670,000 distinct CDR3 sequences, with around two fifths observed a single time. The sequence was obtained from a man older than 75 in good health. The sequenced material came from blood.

CDR3 loop: CASSLGGLEGILQPQHF. CDR3 coding DNA: TGTGCCAGCAGCTTAGGAGGTCTGGAGGGTATCTTACAGCCCCAGCATTTT. The rearrangement links TRBV7-2 to TRBJ1-5; no clear D gene. Germline lookup yields CDR1 SGHTA and CDR2 FQGNSA. Trimming shortened V by 1 base and J by 7 bases, and 20 bases separated the two germline ends. CDR3 length: 17 amino acids.